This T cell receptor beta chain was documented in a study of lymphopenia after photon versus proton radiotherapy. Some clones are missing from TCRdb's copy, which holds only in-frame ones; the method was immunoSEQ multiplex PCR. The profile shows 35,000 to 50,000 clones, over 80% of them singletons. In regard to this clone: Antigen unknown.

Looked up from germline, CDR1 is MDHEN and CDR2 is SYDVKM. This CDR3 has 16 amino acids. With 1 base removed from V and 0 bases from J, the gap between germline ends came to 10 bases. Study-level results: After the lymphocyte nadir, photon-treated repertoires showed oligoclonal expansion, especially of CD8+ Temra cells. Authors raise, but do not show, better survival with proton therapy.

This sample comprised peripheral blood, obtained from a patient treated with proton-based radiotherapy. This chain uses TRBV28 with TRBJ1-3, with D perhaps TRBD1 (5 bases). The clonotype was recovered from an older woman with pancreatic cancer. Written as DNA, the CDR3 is TGTGCCAGCAGTTTATTGATCGGGGGCTCTGGAAACACCATATATTTT. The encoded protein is CASSLLIGGSGNTIYF.